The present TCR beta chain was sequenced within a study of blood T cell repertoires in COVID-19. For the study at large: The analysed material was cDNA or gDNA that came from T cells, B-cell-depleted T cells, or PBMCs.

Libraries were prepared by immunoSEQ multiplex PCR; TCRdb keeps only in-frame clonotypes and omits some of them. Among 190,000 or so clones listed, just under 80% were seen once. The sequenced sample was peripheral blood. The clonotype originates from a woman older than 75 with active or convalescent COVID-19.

CDR3 DNA sequence: TGCGCCAGCAGCCAATGGGACAGGGACAATCAGCCCCAGCATTTT. It is translated as CASSQWDRDNQPQHF. This sequence joins TRBV4-1 and TRBJ1-5; the match to TRBD1 covers 9 bases. This CDR3 has 15 amino acids. The V segment lost 2 bases and the J segment 3 bases; nucleotides outside the gene matches: 2. Per germline, CDR1 MGHRA and CDR2 YSYEKL.